A selection of T cell receptor beta chains follows, all from one sample in a study of shared clonotypes between healthy human individuals. Sequencing used immunoSEQ multiplex PCR; TCRdb keeps in-frame clones, though not all of them. This sample has about 2 million clones, with roughly 94% found just once. Sequencing was performed on naive CD4+ T cells sorted from blood. These receptors all stem from a man aged 18 to 29 in good health. CDR3s include the opening cysteine and the closing phenylalanine or tryptophan. Fields, in order: CDR3 DNA, CDR3 protein, clone size, D gene, V gene, J gene. A D gene is named only where the DNA matches it firmly. Rows may omit the clone size; those that give it use once, few, many or a size class.

TGTGCCAGCAGCCGCACCTACGAGCAGTACTTC	CASSRTYEQYF	-	-	TRBV7-2	TRBJ2-7
TGTGCCAGCAGCCCGCGGGGGGGCTCAGATACGCAGTATTTT	CASSPRGGSDTQYF	-	TRBD2	TRBV7-3	TRBJ2-3
TGCGCCAGCAGCTTGGGGCTATGGGGGACGGCTGGAAACACCATATATTTT	CASSLGLWGTAGNTIYF	once	-	TRBV5-1	TRBJ1-3
TGTGCCAGCAGCCCTAGCGGGAGGGCGGTAGATACGCAGTATTTT	CASSPSGRAVDTQYF	-	TRBD2	TRBV7-2	TRBJ2-3
TGTGCCATCAGTGGGGACGGACCTATGGGCTACGAGCAGTACTTC	CAISGDGPMGYEQYF	-	-	TRBV10-3	TRBJ2-7
TGTGCCAGCAGTTTGCGCCAGGTCACGGGAGCTTTCTTT	CASSLRQVTGAFF	-	-	TRBV28	TRBJ1-1
TGTGCCAGCAGTTCAAGGACAGGCGGGCTGTTTTTT	CASSSRTGGLFF	-	TRBD1	TRBV28	TRBJ1-4
TGTGCCAGTAGTAGGGATCGGTACGAGCAGTACTTC	CASSRDRYEQYF	-	-	TRBV19	TRBJ2-7
TGTGCCAGCTCACCACCGGCCGACCCCTACAATGAGCAGTTCTTC	CASSPPADPYNEQFF	-	-	TRBV18	TRBJ2-1
TGTGCCAGCAGCTCGAACGGACAGGAATTCACTGAAGCTTTCTTT	CASSSNGQEFTEAFF	-	TRBD1	TRBV7-6	TRBJ1-1
TGTGCCAGCGTAACGGCCGGGTCATCCAATCAGCCCCAGCATTTT	CASVTAGSSNQPQHF	once	-	TRBV5-8	TRBJ1-5
TGTGCCAGCAGCCCCGGACAGGGCGGCCTAACCTACAATGAGCAGTTCTTC	CASSPGQGGLTYNEQFF	-	TRBD1	TRBV7-9	TRBJ2-1
TGCGCCAGCAGCTTAATTCAGGGACAGCGTTCACCCCTCCACTTT	CASSLIQGQRSPLHF	-	TRBD1	TRBV5-1	TRBJ1-6
TGCGCCAGCAGCTTGATCCCCGGGACGCTAGACGAGCAGTACTTC	CASSLIPGTLDEQYF	-	-	TRBV5-1	TRBJ2-7
TGTGCCTGGAGTGCCCCGGGTGAGCAGTTCTTC	CAWSAPGEQFF	once	-	TRBV30	TRBJ2-1
TGTGCCAGCAGCGCCCCCGGGACAGCCCTACGAGAGCAGTACTTC	CASSAPGTALREQYF	-	TRBD1	TRBV7-9	TRBJ2-7
TGTGCCAGCAGCCGGACTAGCGGGAGTTTGTATGAGCAGTTCTTC	CASSRTSGSLYEQFF	once	TRBD2	TRBV6-5	TRBJ2-1
TGTGCCAGCAGGCCTGACAGAAACATTCAGTACTTC	CASRPDRNIQYF	-	-	TRBV28	TRBJ2-4
TGCGCCAGCAGGAAGACAGGACTCACCGGGGAGCTGTTTTTT	CASRKTGLTGELFF	-	-	TRBV5-1	TRBJ2-2
TGTGCCAGCAGCCAAGAAAACCCTAGCGCGAGCGGGGAGCTGTTTTTT	CASSQENPSASGELFF	-	-	TRBV14	TRBJ2-2
TGTGCCTGGAGTCGGGGGTACCAAGAGACCCAGTACTTC	CAWSRGYQETQYF	-	-	TRBV30	TRBJ2-5
TGTGCCAGCAGCTTGGAAATCGGAGGATTAGCCAAAAACATTCAGTACTTC	CASSLEIGGLAKNIQYF	-	-	TRBV5-8	TRBJ2-4
TGTGCCAGCTCACCTTTTGTGGGAGCCGAGCAGTACTTC	CASSPFVGAEQYF	-	-	TRBV18	TRBJ2-7
TGCGCCAGCAGTGAGTCCTTAGTACCCTACAATGAGCAGTTCTTC	CASSESLVPYNEQFF	-	-	TRBV10-1	TRBJ2-1
TGTGCCAGCAGCCCAAGGACTCCTGCCTACGAGCAGTACTTC	CASSPRTPAYEQYF	-	-	TRBV2	TRBJ2-7
TGTGCCAGCAGCTTGTCTAACTACGAGCAGTACTTC	CASSLSNYEQYF	once	-	TRBV5-5	TRBJ2-7
TGTGCCAGCAGCAGGGTCGGAGTCCCACCCCTCCACTTT	CASSRVGVPPLHF	few	-	TRBV2	TRBJ1-6
TGTGCCAGCAGTAGGGCCCAGGGGGCTGGAAACACCATATATTTT	CASSRAQGAGNTIYF	-	TRBD1	TRBV6-5	TRBJ1-3
TGTGTGAGCCGGGACACTGAAGCTTTCTTT	CVSRDTEAFF	-	-	TRBV28	TRBJ1-1
TGTGCCAGCAGCGCCACTGGCGGTTATGGCTACACCTTC	CASSATGGYGYTF	-	-	TRBV7-9	TRBJ1-2
TGTGCCAGCAGCCGTCCTGGGAGGAACGAGCAGTACTTC	CASSRPGRNEQYF	-	-	TRBV5-6	TRBJ2-7
TGTGCCAGCATCCTGAGTGCGGGGAACACCGGGGAGCTGTTTTTT	CASILSAGNTGELFF	-	-	TRBV2	TRBJ2-2
TGTGCCAGCAGCTTAACCGACAGGGTATCTTACAATGAGCAGTTCTTC	CASSLTDRVSYNEQFF	-	TRBD1	TRBV7-6	TRBJ2-1
TGTGCCAGCAGCCCGACAGGGGGCGGTAATTCACCCCTCCACTTT	CASSPTGGGNSPLHF	-	TRBD1	TRBV7-8	TRBJ1-6
TGTGCCAGCAGCCGGGGGGACAGTTACAATGAGCAGTTCTTC	CASSRGDSYNEQFF	-	-	TRBV5-6	TRBJ2-1
TGCAGCGTTGCTTTGAGACTAGCGGGAGACAATGAGCAGTTCTTC	CSVALRLAGDNEQFF	-	TRBD2	TRBV29-1	TRBJ2-1
TGTGCCAGCAGCTTCTCAGGGGCCAACGTCCTGACTTTC	CASSFSGANVLTF	-	-	TRBV11-3	TRBJ2-6
TGTGCCAGCAGCTTGGGTCAGTGGGATCGGGAGCAGTACTTC	CASSLGQWDREQYF	-	-	TRBV5-5	TRBJ2-7
TGTGCCAGCAGTGTGCCGGGGCAAGGTTCACCCCTCCACTTT	CASSVPGQGSPLHF	-	-	TRBV6-5	TRBJ1-6
TGTGCCAGCAGTGAATCGGCGACAGGTTTGAATGAGCAGTTCTTC	CASSESATGLNEQFF	-	-	TRBV2	TRBJ2-1
TGTGCCAGCAGCGTAGCCCTCTACAATGAGCAGTTCTTC	CASSVALYNEQFF	-	-	TRBV11-1	TRBJ2-1
TGTGCCAGCTCACTCCCGGGACAGGCAGGCGGCTACACCTTC	CASSLPGQAGGYTF	-	TRBD1	TRBV18	TRBJ1-2